This T cell receptor (beta chain) was identified in a study of CD8+ T cells in alopecia areata. RNA was isolated and reverse transcribed to cDNA, the sequencing template. Sequencing was performed with immunoSEQ multiplex PCR; in TCRdb, only in-frame clones are kept and a portion is missing. This sample has over 250,000 clones, each found more than once. CDR1 and CDR2 from the germline V gene are MNHDT and YYDKIL. V shed 4 bases, J shed 1 base, and the junction held 1 base outside the gene matches. CDR3 length equals 14 residues. This clone was found many times. All gene names here are mouse names. The DNA ends 4 residues before the CDR3 does, and the rest of the CDR3 is filled in from the germline J gene. Different DNA sequences within this sample yield the same CDR3. Using CD4, CD8alpha, NKG2D, NKG2ACE and other markers, pooled cutaneous lymph node cells were sorted.

The chain carries TRBV17 and TRBJ2-1, with 7 bases identical to TRBD2. The sequencing input was CD4+ T cells sorted from a lymph node. This TCR was sampled from a C3H/HeJ mouse with alopecia areata. Mice of this strain are of MHC haplotype H2-k. CDR3 DNA (partial): TGTGCTAGCAGTACTGGGGGAAACTATGCT. Translation: CASSTGGNYA. The whole CDR3 protein reads CASSTGGNYAEQFF.